This TCR beta chain originates from a study of control samples from healthy donors and cancer patients. Trimming cost V 4 bases and J 5 bases, with 10 bases left between them. This CDR3 comprises 13 residues. This table comes from immunoSEQ multiplex PCR, and its TCRdb copy is limited to in-frame clones, with some not included. The repertoire holds some 110,000 clones, with 80% to 90% as singletons. This rearrangement joins TRBV12-3 or TRBV12-4 to TRBJ2-3, with D maybe TRBD2 (5 bases). The sample comprised PBMCs. This sequence was found in a woman in her 50s with colorectal cancer. CDR3: CASSSSSGDTQYF. As DNA, the CDR3 is TGTGCCAGCAGTTCGTCAAGCGGAGATACGCAGTATTTT.